Sequencing of this TCR beta chain was carried out in a study of T-cell memory formation after mild COVID-19. The CDR3 runs to 15 residues. The ends lost 2 bases at V and 6 bases at J; junction bases unmatched: 2. Germline CDR1 is SGHTA and CDR2 is FQGNSA. Constant-segment-primed 5'RACE gave TCR alpha and TCR beta cDNA libraries with sample barcodes and UMIs. TCRdb re-called the 5' RACE reads through MiXCR, storing one row per CDR3 protein. The data hold about 180,000 distinct CDR3 sequences, with around 16% observed a single time. This clonotype was recorded many times. The clonotype was recovered from an adult woman who had mild COVID-19 (a few samples of this study predate the infection). Cell type and time point are not known. The sample consisted of PBMCs or a T cell subset sorted from them (not recorded which). V gene TRBV7-2 combines with J gene TRBJ2-1; 12 nucleotides match TRBD2. CDR3 protein: CASSLSLAGGNEQFF. CDR3 bases: TGTGCCAGCAGCTTATCACTAGCGGGAGGCAATGAGCAGTTCTTC.